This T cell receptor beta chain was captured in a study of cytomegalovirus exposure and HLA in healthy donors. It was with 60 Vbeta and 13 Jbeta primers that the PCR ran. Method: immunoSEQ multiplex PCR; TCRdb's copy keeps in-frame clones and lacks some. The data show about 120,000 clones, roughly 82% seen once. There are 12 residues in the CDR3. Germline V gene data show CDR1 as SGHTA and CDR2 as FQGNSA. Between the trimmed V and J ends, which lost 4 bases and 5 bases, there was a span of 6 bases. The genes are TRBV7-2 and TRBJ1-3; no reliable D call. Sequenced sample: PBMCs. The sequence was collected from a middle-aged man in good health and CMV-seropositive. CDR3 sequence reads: CASSSWRNTIYF. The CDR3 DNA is TGTGCCAGCAGCTCCTGGCGAAACACCATATATTTT.